Included here is one TCR beta chain sequence, with context. Which antigen it targets is not known. Base qualities are not provided; no much larger clone lies one nucleotide away. TCR beta CDR3 regions were amplified from RNA transcripts for repertoire sequencing. HTBI primers and the Qiagen OneStep RT-PCR kit were used in a first-round RT-PCR, which was followed by a second-round multiplex PCR, size selection and purification. Libraries were sequenced on an Illumina HiSeq2000 using paired-end 100 bp reads. The paper's data handling went like this. SOAPnuke was used to process the reads, removing any read that contained adapters or uncalled bases, had a mean Phred below 15, or lacked an exact match to the constant primer or identifier. High-quality paired reads were merged with COPE v1.2.5. Each unique nucleotide sequence was treated as a clonotype, and MiTCR v1.1 was used to align the clonotypes to the IMGT TRB V, D and J references. The analysis was limited to V-J combinations with a frequency above 0.0001, which together covered 98% to 99.2% of repertoires. For each V-J combination, a TCR clonal expansion and chaos score was defined as the ratio of F50 clonal expansion to chaos observed in the TCRdist matrix. Features were reduced by Welch's t-statistics and random forest to some 13 V-J combinations, which fed a naive Bayes classifier. The similarity between thyroid and blood repertoires was quantified using the Morisita-Horn index. Through fastp at Q25 and MiXCR, TCRdb rebuilt clones from the public reads, retaining in-frame beta chains. One record per CDR3 amino acid sequence lists the most common genes and DNA. Clone size and V and J calls follow TCRdb, not the original study. Within this sample are almost 750,000 distinct CDR3 sequences, with around 40% of them counted one time only. The ten largest clones represent 35% to 55% of the sample.

Ophthalmopathy patients were characterized by moderately to severely active disease, a Clinical Activity Score of at least 3, a NOSPECS grade of at least 4, and a disease duration under 3 months. Patients with other autoimmune diseases, uncontrolled infections, pregnancy or lactation were excluded from the study. Diagnosis was based on clinical symptoms, serum thyroxine, TRAb, thyroid ultrasound and orbital computed tomography. Using Ficoll-Paque density gradient centrifugation, PBMCs were isolated from 8.5 to 10 ml of fresh peripheral blood. Total RNA was extracted with Trizol reagent and quality-checked on an Agilent 2100 Bioanalyzer. The CDR3, cysteine through phenylalanine, is 17 amino acids long. Just the 51-base CDR3 DNA is kept, in frame starting at base 1. V lost 0 bases and J lost 7 bases; the stretch between them is 22 bases long. From the germline V gene, CDR1 is SGDLS and CDR2 is YYNGEE.

The entry originates in a study of Graves' ophthalmopathy and Graves' hyperthyroidism (dated by TCRdb to between 2017 and 2018). In terms of the full investigation: Peripheral blood was collected at initial diagnosis, before any treatment. TCR beta repertoire signatures were used to distinguish Graves' ophthalmopathy from Graves' hyperthyroidism and to predict progression to ophthalmopathy. Following sample collection, hyperthyroidism patients were given methimazole at a starting dose of 30 mg daily, and ophthalmopathy patients were given high-dose intravenous methylprednisolone. An independent validation cohort was composed of around 19 hyperthyroidism patients and approximately 15 patients who later progressed from hyperthyroidism to ophthalmopathy. To explore V-J signatures distinguishing ophthalmopathy from hyperthyroidism, a discovery set of roughly 98 patients (more than 40 ophthalmopathy, 55 to 60 stable hyperthyroidism) was enrolled. In six hyperthyroidism patients, the T-cell repertoire of thyroid tissue was compared with the T-cell repertoire of blood. In total, 135 blood samples were TCR-sequenced: 40 to 45 ophthalmopathy, some 75 hyperthyroidism and about 17 hyperthyroidism-to-ophthalmopathy patients.

Here is what the overall study found, with its caveats: Among expanded thyroid clonotypes with frequency above 0.001, most also showed up in blood, which suggests that blood repertoires may reflect the thyroid immune response. No statistical method was used to predetermine the sample size, and group allocation was not hidden from the investigators. In cross-validation, the 13-signature model distinguished ophthalmopathy from stable hyperthyroidism with about 89% sensitivity and about 81% specificity, while in the test set the corresponding values were about 79% and 69%. In validation, the model predicted ophthalmopathy progression with about 70% sensitivity and about 77% specificity; around twelve predicted patients were CT-confirmed with GO in a median of 6.5 months.

The chain is assembled from TRBV9 and TRBJ1-2; no D gene call is confident. This TCR derives from an adult man with Graves' ophthalmopathy. Specimen: peripheral blood. The DNA reads TGTGCCAGCAGCGTAGAAAGCGGGAGCTTGGGGATAAGTGGCTACACCTTC. This codes for CASSVESGSLGISGYTF.